One sample yielded the 29 T cell receptor beta chains listed below, sequenced in a study of T cell repertoires and HLA-DP antigens. The data were produced by immunoSEQ multiplex PCR, yet TCRdb's version contains in-frame clones alone and is incomplete. The table records about 73,000 clones, around 80% of them present only once. Their antigen targets remain unknown. Material for sequencing was CD4+ T cells from PBMCs. All receptors come from a man aged 60-69 years in good health and CMV-seronegative.

This clone was seen more than once but under ten times. The same CDR3 arises from other DNA sequences in this sample as well. The chain is built from TRBV7-9 and TRBJ1-5; 11 nucleotides match TRBD1. Trimming took 6 bases from V and 4 from J; bases not matched to a gene: 8. This CDR3 spans 16 amino acids. The germline gives CDR1 SEHNR, CDR2 FQNEAQ (reference sequence). CDR3 coding DNA: TGTGCCAGCAGTCTTGGCCGGGACAGGGGGAATCAGCCCCAGCATTTT. Residues: CASSLGRDRGNQPQHF.

The chain uses TRBV5-1 and TRBJ1-5; D is unclear. The CDR3 spans 14 residues. Germline loops: CDR1 SGHRS, CDR2 YFSETQ. V lost 0 bases to trimming and J lost 3 bases, with 7 bases between them. This chain's CDR3 is CASSLESTNQPQHF. In nucleotides, the CDR3 is TGCGCCAGCAGCTTGGAGTCCACCAATCAGCCCCAGCATTTT.

This clone occurred a few times. The rearrangement joins TRBV4-3 to TRBJ2-6; D remains ambiguous. Between the trimmed V and J ends, which lost 0 bases and 12 bases, there was a span of 9 bases. CDR1 and CDR2 (germline): LGHNA, YSLEER. The CDR3 is made up of 13 amino acids. The CDR3 sequence is CASSQDISGVLTF. For the CDR3, the DNA is TGCGCCAGCAGCCAAGACATAAGTGGCGTCCTGACTTTC.

CDR3 protein: CACQKETQYF. For the CDR3, the DNA is TGTGCCTGTCAGAAGGAGACCCAGTACTTC. J is TRBJ2-5 and V is TRBV30; D gene ambiguous. The germline CDR1 and CDR2 sequences are GTSNPN and SVGIG (reference sequence). The V end was cut by 6 bases, the J end by 5 bases, with 7 bases between. This CDR3 region has 10 residues.

The chain uses TRBV2 and TRBJ1-1; D remains ambiguous. The V gene lost 4 bases and the J gene lost 5 bases, with 14 bases spanning the gap. This CDR3 comprises 14 residues. The germline gives CDR1 SNHLY, CDR2 FYNNEI. The CDR3 loop reads CASSVFRTGTEAFF. The CDR3 DNA reads as TGTGCCAGCAGTGTATTTAGGACGGGGACTGAAGCTTTCTTT.

The chain employs TRBV10-3 and TRBJ2-3; 8 bases align to TRBD2. The CDR3 loop spans 17 amino acids. J gave up 1 base and V 4 bases, and 10 bases lay outside the gene matches. Germline V lookup: CDR1 ENHRY, CDR2 SYGVKD. CDR3 bases: TGTGCCATCAGTGGGGCCTCGGGGGGGGTTGGCACAGATACGCAGTATTTT. Protein sequence: CAISGASGGVGTDTQYF.

This clone was detected only once. The chain joins TRBV6-1 to TRBJ2-3, with 13 positions matching TRBD2. Per germline, CDR1 MNHNS and CDR2 SASEGT. CDR3 length equals 15 residues. The V gene end was trimmed by 6 bases and the J gene end by 4 bases; junction bases not matched to a gene: 4. The CDR3 is CASSAGTSGADTQYF. The CDR3 coding sequence is TGTGCCAGCAGCGCCGGGACTAGCGGGGCAGATACGCAGTATTTT.

V gene TRBV30 combines with J gene TRBJ1-5; 7 bases are shared with TRBD1. Trimming cost V 1 base and J 6 bases; bases outside gene matches: 6. The CDR3 is made up of 14 amino acids. The germline CDR1 and CDR2 sequences are GTSNPN and SVGIG (reference sequence). The CDR3 loop is CAWSGVGGSQPQHF. The CDR3 region has the DNA TGTGCCTGGAGTGGAGTAGGGGGCAGTCAGCCCCAGCATTTT. Variable domain in full (rest from reference TRBV30 and TRBJ1-5): SQTIHQWPATLVQPVGSPLSLECTVEGTSNPNLYWYRQAAGRGLQLLFYSVGIGQISSEVPQNLSASRPQDRQFILSSKKLLLSDSGFYLCAWSGVGGSQPQHFGDGTRLSIL.

The chain couples TRBV28 to TRBJ2-7; TRBD1 agrees at 7 bases. The junction had 8 bases not matched to a gene; V was cut back by 6 bases and J by 3 bases. The CDR3 loop spans 14 amino acids. In germline, CDR1 is MDHEN, CDR2 SYDVKM. CDR3 sequence (DNA): TGTGCCAGCAGGTCCCAGGGGGAGAGCTACGAGCAGTACTTC. It codes for CASRSQGESYEQYF.

The chain couples TRBV7-6 to TRBJ1-4; tentatively, D is TRBD1 (5 bases). The V and J ends lost 4 bases and 4 bases respectively, with 10 bases between them. Germline-derived CDR1 and CDR2 are SGHVS and FNYEAQ. The CDR3 sequence is 14 residues long. The CDR3 DNA reads TGTGCCAGCAGCTCGGGACGGATTAATGAAAAACTGTTTTTT. Translating it yields CASSSGRINEKLFF.

The chain employs TRBV5-4 and TRBJ2-1; 8 bases agree with TRBD2. V was clipped by 4 bases and J by 9 bases; unmatched bases: 12. This CDR3 spans 15 amino acids. The germline gives CDR1 SGHNT, CDR2 YYREEE (reference sequence). CDR3: CASSTGGTPGGEQFF. The CDR3 nucleotides are TGTGCCAGCAGCACGGGGGGGACCCCAGGCGGTGAGCAGTTCTTC.

This rearrangement joins TRBV15 to TRBJ2-5; possible D gene TRBD2, 6 bases. Germline lookup yields CDR1 LNHNV and CDR2 YYDKDF (reference sequence). The CDR3 sequence is 14 residues long. The germline V and J ends were trimmed by 1 base and 0 bases, with 6 bases remaining between them. The CDR3: CATSRGGDQETQYF. DNA of the CDR3: TGTGCCACCAGCAGAGGGGGGGACCAAGAGACCCAGTACTTC.

This clone was detected a few times. V is TRBV19 and J is TRBJ1-1, with 8 bases that match TRBD1. The germline V gene has CDR1 LNHDA and CDR2 SQIVND (reference sequence). The length of the CDR3 is 14 residues. J lost 1 base, V lost 10 bases, and 8 bases had no gene match. For the CDR3, the DNA is TGTGCCACTCGAAGGACAGGGTCGAACACTGAAGCTTTCTTT. It is translated as CATRRTGSNTEAFF.

This chain links TRBV6-5 with TRBJ2-7; 7 bases line up with TRBD1. Per the germline V gene, CDR1 is MNHEY and CDR2 is SVGAGI. V trimming: 8 bases; J trimming: 3 bases; junction bases outside the gene matches: 10. The length of the CDR3 is 14 residues. CDR3 bases: TGTGCCAGCTCCCGGACAGGCCTCAACTACGAGCAGTACTTC. It specifies CASSRTGLNYEQYF.

This clone has only one observation. The rearrangement uses TRBV11-3 and TRBJ2-1; D gene unclear. CDR1 is SGHNT, CDR2 YENEEA, per germline. V shed 5 bases and J shed 1 base, with 12 bases lying between them. The CDR3 runs to 15 residues. The CDR3 bases are TGTGCCAGCAGCCTAAGTTTTCGATCCTACAATGAGCAGTTCTTC. It is translated as CASSLSFRSYNEQFF.

The chain is built from TRBV28 and TRBJ1-5; a possible D gene is TRBD1 (5 bases). The CDR3 consists of 13 residues. Trimming took off 6 bases at V and 9 bases at J, with 15 bases between the two ends. CDR1 and CDR2 (germline): MDHEN, SYDVKM. CDR3 sequence: CASRGTRGWPQHF. The DNA for the CDR3 is TGTGCCAGCAGGGGTACACGGGGGTGGCCCCAGCATTTT. Full variable domain (missing parts from reference TRBV28 and TRBJ1-5): DVKVTQSSRYLVKRTGEKVFLECVQDMDHENMFWYRQDPGLGLRLIYFSYDVKMKEKGDIPEGYSVSREKKERFSLILESASTNQTSMYLCASRGTRGWPQHFGDGTRLSIL.

This clone appeared many times. The rearrangement uses TRBV28 and TRBJ2-1; 10 nucleotides align to TRBD1. Germline CDR1 MDHEN, CDR2 SYDVKM. The junction had 6 bases not matched to a gene; V was cut back by 3 bases and J by 4 bases. This CDR3 region has 16 residues. Here the CDR3 reads CASSFPGQGGYNEQFF. The CDR3, as DNA: TGTGCCAGCAGTTTCCCTGGACAGGGGGGATACAATGAGCAGTTCTTC.

CDR3 sequence (DNA): TGTGCCAGCTCACCCCAAGCAGCGATTTATAGCAATCAGCCCCAGCATTTT. Protein product: CASSPQAAIYSNQPQHF. The chain joins TRBV18 to TRBJ1-5; D is unclear. This CDR3 is 17 amino acids long. The germline V and J ends were trimmed by 3 bases and 0 bases, with 15 bases remaining between them. Germline values: CDR1 KGHSH, CDR2 LQKENI.

The chain couples TRBV7-8 to TRBJ1-5; D uncertain. V was trimmed by 2 bases and J by 0 bases, leaving 14 bases between them. Germline V CDR1 and CDR2: SGHVS, FQNEAQ. The CDR3 loop spans 17 amino acids. The CDR3 spells CASSLSTAAYSNQPQHF. For the CDR3, the DNA is TGTGCCAGCAGCTTATCTACAGCCGCCTATAGCAATCAGCCCCAGCATTTT.

The V and J genes are TRBV2 and TRBJ2-3; perhaps TRBD1 as D (5 bases). V dropped 4 bases and J dropped 4 bases, with 6 bases sitting between them. The length of the CDR3 is 12 residues. Germline CDR1 and CDR2: SNHLY and FYNNEI. CDR3 coding DNA: TGTGCCAGCAGTGCAGGGCCAGATACGCAGTATTTT. Translating it yields CASSAGPDTQYF. Combining the CDR3 with reference TRBV2 and TRBJ2-3 gives the whole variable domain EPEVTQTPSHQVTQMGQEVILRCVPISNHLYFYWYRQILGQKVEFLVSFYNNEISEKSEIFDDQFSVERPDGSNFTLKIRSTKLEDSAMYFCASSAGPDTQYFGPGTRLTVL.

This sequence joins TRBV5-1 and TRBJ2-3; 8 positions agree with TRBD2. CDR3 length equals 17 residues. Germline-derived CDR1 and CDR2 are SGHRS and YFSETQ. The V and J ends lost 2 bases and 4 bases, in that order; junction bases with no gene match: 12. CDR3 bases: TGCGCCAGCAGCTTTACCGCAACCCTCGGGGGGGCAGATACGCAGTATTTT. This translates into CASSFTATLGGADTQYF.

The chain combines TRBV7-9 with TRBJ1-1, with 10 bases aligning to TRBD1. CDR3 length: 14 amino acids. The germline V gene has CDR1 SEHNR and CDR2 FQNEAQ (reference sequence). J lost 11 bases, V lost 5 bases, and 11 bases had no gene match. Written as DNA, the CDR3 is TGTGCCAGCAGCCATTTGAGACAGGGGGCTGGCGCTTTCTTT. Translation: CASSHLRQGAGAFF.

J is TRBJ2-5 and V is TRBV5-4; the D gene is possibly TRBD2 (5 bases). The V end lost 3 bases, the J end lost 5 bases, and 11 bases lay between the germline ends. This CDR3 region has 13 residues. Germline CDR1 is SGHNT and CDR2 is YYREEE (reference sequence). The CDR3 DNA reads TGTGCCAGCAGCTCCGGCAAGCGGGAGACCCAGTACTTC. Protein: CASSSGKRETQYF.

The genes are TRBV2 and TRBJ1-5; D is perhaps TRBD1 (5 bases). The V gene lost 6 bases and the J gene lost 6 bases, with 18 bases spanning the gap. This CDR3 has 15 amino acids. Germline V CDR1 and CDR2: SNHLY, FYNNEI. The CDR3 DNA sequence: TGTGCCAGCAGCCCTGTTAGGGGAGAACGTCAGCCCCAGCATTTT. Encoded protein: CASSPVRGERQPQHF.

J is TRBJ2-3 and V is TRBV10-3; 12 bases align to TRBD2. The CDR3 runs 14 residues. CDR1 ENHRY and CDR2 SYGVKD come from the germline V gene. The J segment lost 2 bases and the V segment lost 9 bases, leaving 3 bases of the junction unmatched. The CDR3 spells CAMRLAGDTDTQYF. In DNA, the CDR3 is TGTGCCATGAGACTAGCGGGGGACACAGATACGCAGTATTTT.

The table lists this clone with a count of one. J is TRBJ1-6 and V is TRBV7-2, with 8 bases aligning to TRBD1. V was pared by 3 bases and J by 6 bases, with 1 base of the junction left unmatched. Germline CDR1 reads SGHTA; CDR2 reads FQGNSA. This CDR3 has 14 amino acids. The CDR3 bases are TGTGCCAGCAGCTTGGGACAGGTTAATTCACCCCTCCACTTT. Amino acid sequence: CASSLGQVNSPLHF.

CDR3 DNA sequence: TGTGCCAGCTCACCCGACACCGGGGAGCTGTTTTTT. Translation: CASSPDTGELFF. The chain uses TRBV18 and TRBJ2-2, with D hard to call. The germline CDR1 and CDR2 sequences are KGHSH and LQKENI. Trimming stripped 3 bases from V and 3 bases from J, with 2 bases between. The length of the CDR3 is 12 residues. The whole variable domain, remainder taken from reference TRBV18 and TRBJ2-2, is NAGVMQNPRHLVRRRGQEARLRCSPMKGHSHVYWYRQLPEEGLKFMVYLQKENIIDESGMPKERFSAEFPKEGPSILRIQQVVRGDSAAYFCASSPDTGELFFGEGSRLTVL.

This clone was seen once. The V gene is TRBV12-5, the J gene TRBJ2-2; 7 bases fit TRBD2. This CDR3 contains 17 residues. The germline V gene has CDR1 LGHNT and CDR2 FRNRAP. J lost 1 base, V lost 6 bases, and 11 bases had no gene match. For the CDR3, the DNA is TGTGCTAGTGGCCTTCAAGGGAGGGCCGAGAACACCGGGGAGCTGTTTTTT. Amino acid sequence: CASGLQGRAENTGELFF.

The chain uses TRBV2 and TRBJ2-5; D might be TRBD1 (6 bases). V lost 8 bases and J 2 bases, leaving 12 bases between the germline ends. The CDR3 runs 13 residues. The germline gives CDR1 SNHLY, CDR2 FYNNEI. The chain's CDR3 is CASYTGKQETQYF. The CDR3 DNA reads as TGTGCCAGCTACACAGGGAAACAAGAGACCCAGTACTTC. Filled out from reference TRBV2 and TRBJ2-5, the complete variable domain reads EPEVTQTPSHQVTQMGQEVILRCVPISNHLYFYWYRQILGQKVEFLVSFYNNEISEKSEIFDDQFSVERPDGSNFTLKIRSTKLEDSAMYFCASYTGKQETQYFGPGTRLLVL.